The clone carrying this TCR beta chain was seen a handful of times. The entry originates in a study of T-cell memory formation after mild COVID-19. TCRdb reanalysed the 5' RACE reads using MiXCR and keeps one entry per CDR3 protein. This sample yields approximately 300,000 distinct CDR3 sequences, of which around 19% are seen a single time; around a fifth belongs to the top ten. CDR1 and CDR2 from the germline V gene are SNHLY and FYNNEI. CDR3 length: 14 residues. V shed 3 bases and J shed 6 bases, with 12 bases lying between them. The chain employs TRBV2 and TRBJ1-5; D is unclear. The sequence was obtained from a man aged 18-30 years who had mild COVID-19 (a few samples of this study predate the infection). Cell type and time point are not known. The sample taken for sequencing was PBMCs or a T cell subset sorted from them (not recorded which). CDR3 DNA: TGTGCCAGCAGTGATCGTGGGCGCACTCAGCCCCAGCATTTT. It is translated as CASSDRGRTQPQHF.